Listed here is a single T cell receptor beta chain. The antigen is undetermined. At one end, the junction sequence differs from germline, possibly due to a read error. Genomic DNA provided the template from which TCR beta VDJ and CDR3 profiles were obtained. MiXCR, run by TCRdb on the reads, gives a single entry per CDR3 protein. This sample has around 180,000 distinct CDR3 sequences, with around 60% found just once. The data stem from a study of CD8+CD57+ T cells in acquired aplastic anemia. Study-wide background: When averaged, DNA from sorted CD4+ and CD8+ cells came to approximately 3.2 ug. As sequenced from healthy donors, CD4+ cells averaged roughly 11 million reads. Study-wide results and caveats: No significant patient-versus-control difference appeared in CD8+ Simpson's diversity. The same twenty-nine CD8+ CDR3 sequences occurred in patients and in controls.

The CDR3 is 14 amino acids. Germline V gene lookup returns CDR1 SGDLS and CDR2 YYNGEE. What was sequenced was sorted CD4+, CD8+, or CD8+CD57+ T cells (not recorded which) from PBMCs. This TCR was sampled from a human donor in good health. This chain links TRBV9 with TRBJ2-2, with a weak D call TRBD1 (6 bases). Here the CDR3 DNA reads TGCGCCAGCAGCGGACAGTATAACACCGGGGAGCTGTTTTTT. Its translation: CASSGQYNTGELFF.